These 13 T cell receptor beta chains were sequenced from one sample in a study of T cells after yellow fever vaccination. TCRdb re-called the 5' RACE reads with MiXCR, one entry per CDR3 protein. The sample includes approximately 160,000 distinct CDR3 sequences, roughly 6.2% of them seen just once. This specimen was CD4+ T cells sorted from PBMCs, taken on the day of the first yellow fever vaccination. These receptors were collected from a man aged 18 to 30 who received the YFV17D yellow fever vaccine.

This clonotype showed up many times. The J gene is TRBJ1-4, the V gene TRBV28; the match to TRBD1 covers 7 bases. There are 15 residues in the CDR3. Per the germline V gene, CDR1 is MDHEN and CDR2 is SYDVKM. The ends lost 3 bases at V and 8 bases at J; junction bases unmatched: 9. The CDR3 bases are TGTGCCAGCAGTTTGTCCGAGGGGGCAAGGGAAAAACTGTTTTTT. Protein: CASSLSEGAREKLFF.

The chain has TRBV10-2 and TRBJ2-7; TRBD1 matches at 7 bases. Trimming removed 8 bases from V and 4 bases from J; junction bases left unmatched: 8. In germline, CDR1 is WSHSY, CDR2 SAAADI. The CDR3 runs 13 residues. The CDR3 DNA follows: TGCGCCAGCGGACAGGTACCCGTTTACGAGCAGTACTTC. This encodes CASGQVPVYEQYF.

The chain recombines TRBV5-1 with TRBJ2-3, with 9 bases fitting TRBD1. This CDR3 region has 15 residues. Germline V gives CDR1 SGHRS, CDR2 YFSETQ. V was pared by 3 bases and J by 5 bases, with 7 bases of the junction left unmatched. CDR3 in DNA: TGCGCCAGCAGCTCCGGGACAGGGAGAGTAGATACGCAGTATTTT. Translated, it gives CASSSGTGRVDTQYF.

The J gene is TRBJ2-2, the V gene TRBV4-3; D gene ambiguous. Germline CDR1 is LGHNA and CDR2 is YSLEER. Trimming removed 1 base from V and 0 bases from J, with 9 bases in between. The CDR3 runs 16 residues. The CDR3 here is CASSQGWSANTGELFF. The CDR3 DNA is TGCGCCAGCAGCCAAGGATGGAGTGCGAACACCGGGGAGCTGTTTTTT.

In its sample, this clonotype was seen a few times. This rearrangement joins TRBV18 to TRBJ2-7, with 7 bases lining up with TRBD1. There are 14 residues in the CDR3. CDR1 and CDR2 (germline): KGHSH, LQKENI. Trimming at V came to 2 bases and at J to 2 bases, leaving 3 bases not matched to a gene. The CDR3 is CASSPRQGTYEQYF. The CDR3 nucleotides read TGTGCCAGCTCACCAAGACAGGGAACCTACGAGCAGTACTTC.

This chain uses TRBV20-1 with TRBJ2-5; the match to TRBD2 covers 14 bases. The CDR3 covers 16 residues. Trimming at V came to 3 bases and at J to 5 bases, leaving 8 bases not matched to a gene. The germline V gene encodes CDR1 DFQATT and CDR2 SNEGSKA (reference sequence). CDR3 bases: TGCAGTGCTAGTTCCGGACTAGCGGGGGGCTTGGAGACCCAGTACTTC. Its translation is CSASSGLAGGLETQYF.

Comment on this clonotype: One end of the junction does not line up with germline, which may come from a read error. The CDR3 nucleotides are TGTGACAGCAGCTTAGGACGTTCAGGGAGCGACTATGGCTACACCTTC. Protein sequence: CDSSLGRSGSDYGYTF. V gene TRBV7-2 combines with J gene TRBJ1-2; D is perhaps TRBD1 (5 bases). Germline V gives CDR1 SGHTA, CDR2 FQGNSA. The CDR3 has 16 residues.

The sample holds many counts of this clonotype. The chain recombines TRBV12-3 or TRBV12-4 with TRBJ2-6; 8 bases are shared with TRBD1. The CDR3 contains 14 residues. V shed 6 bases, J shed 2 bases, and the junction held 0 bases outside the gene matches. The CDR3 DNA is TGTGCCAGCAGCAGGGGGCCTGGGGCCAACGTCCTGACTTTC. As protein: CASSRGPGANVLTF.

This clonotype was counted many times. This chain uses TRBV30 with TRBJ1-2; D is perhaps TRBD1 (5 bases). CDR3 size: 13 residues. CDR1 and CDR2 (germline): GTSNPN, SVGIG (reference sequence). Trimming stripped 7 bases from V and 3 bases from J, with 15 bases between. The CDR3 DNA reads as TGTGCCTCTCCCGGGGGGAGGTACTATGGCTACACCTTC. Amino acids: CASPGGRYYGYTF.

This clonotype was detected many times. The V gene is TRBV9, the J gene TRBJ2-3, with D possibly TRBD2 on 5 matching bases. This CDR3 has 15 amino acids. Germline V gives CDR1 SGDLS, CDR2 YYNGEE. With 1 base removed from V and 4 bases from J, the gap between germline ends came to 13 bases. DNA for the CDR3: TGTGCCAGCAGCGTAAGTTCCGGACTGGCAGATACGCAGTATTTT. This sequence encodes CASSVSSGLADTQYF.

Many counts were recorded for this clonotype. CDR3 sequence: CSARRQGNQPQHF. DNA of the CDR3: TGCAGTGCTAGGAGGCAGGGCAATCAGCCCCAGCATTTT. The V call is TRBV20-1, the J call TRBJ1-5, with no clear D. CDR3 length: 13 residues. V was clipped by 3 bases and J by 2 bases, with 8 bases between them. In germline, CDR1 is DFQATT, CDR2 SNEGSKA (reference sequence).

This clonotype has just a few counts. The chain's CDR3 is CATSFQGAEGETQYF. The CDR3 DNA sequence: TGTGCCACCAGCTTTCAGGGGGCGGAGGGGGAGACCCAGTACTTC. The V gene is TRBV15, the J gene TRBJ2-5, with 8 bases identical to TRBD1. J lost 5 bases, V lost 5 bases, and 10 bases had no gene match. Germline-derived CDR1 and CDR2 are LNHNV and YYDKDF (reference sequence). This CDR3 is 15 amino acids long.

This chain uses TRBV5-1 with TRBJ1-2; D ambiguous. V lost 0 bases and J lost 2, with 14 bases in between. The germline V gene encodes CDR1 SGHRS and CDR2 YFSETQ. The CDR3 has 16 amino acids. This CDR3 reads CASSLGPGGMNYGYTF. The CDR3 DNA follows: TGCGCCAGCAGCTTGGGGCCAGGAGGAATGAACTATGGCTACACCTTC.